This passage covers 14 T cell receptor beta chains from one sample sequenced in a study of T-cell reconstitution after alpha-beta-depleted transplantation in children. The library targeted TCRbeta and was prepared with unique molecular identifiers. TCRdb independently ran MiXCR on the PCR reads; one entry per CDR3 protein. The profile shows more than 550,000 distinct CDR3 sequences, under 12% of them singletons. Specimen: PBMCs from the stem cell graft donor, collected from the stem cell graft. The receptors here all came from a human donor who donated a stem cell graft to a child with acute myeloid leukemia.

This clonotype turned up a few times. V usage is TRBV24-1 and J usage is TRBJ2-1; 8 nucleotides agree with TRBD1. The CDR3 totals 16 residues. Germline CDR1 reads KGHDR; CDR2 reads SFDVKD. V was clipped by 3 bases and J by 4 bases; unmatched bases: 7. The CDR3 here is CATSDTGQGRYNEQFF. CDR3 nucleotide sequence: TGTGCCACCAGTGATACCGGACAGGGAAGGTACAATGAGCAGTTCTTC.

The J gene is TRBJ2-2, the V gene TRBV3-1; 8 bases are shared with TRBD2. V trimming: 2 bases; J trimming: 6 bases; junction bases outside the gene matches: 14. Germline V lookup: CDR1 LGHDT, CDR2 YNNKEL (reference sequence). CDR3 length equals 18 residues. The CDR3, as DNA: TGTGCCAGCAGCCAAAGTATTTCGGGAGGGCCGAGGGCCGGGGAGCTGTTTTTT. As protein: CASSQSISGGPRAGELFF.

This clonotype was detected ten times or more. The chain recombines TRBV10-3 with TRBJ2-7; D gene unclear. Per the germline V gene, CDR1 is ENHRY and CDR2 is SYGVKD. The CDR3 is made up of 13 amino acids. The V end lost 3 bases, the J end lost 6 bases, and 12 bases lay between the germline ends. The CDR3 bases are TGTGCCATCAGTGATGTCCCCCGACCCGAGCAGTACTTC. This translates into CAISDVPRPEQYF.

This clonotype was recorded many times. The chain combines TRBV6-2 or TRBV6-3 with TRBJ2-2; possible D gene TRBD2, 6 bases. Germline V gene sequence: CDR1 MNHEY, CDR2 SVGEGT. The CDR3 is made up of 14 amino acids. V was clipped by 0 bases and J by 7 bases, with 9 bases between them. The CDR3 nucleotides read TGTGCCAGCAGTTACTCGACGGGGGTCGGGGAGCTGTTTTTT. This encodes CASSYSTGVGELFF.

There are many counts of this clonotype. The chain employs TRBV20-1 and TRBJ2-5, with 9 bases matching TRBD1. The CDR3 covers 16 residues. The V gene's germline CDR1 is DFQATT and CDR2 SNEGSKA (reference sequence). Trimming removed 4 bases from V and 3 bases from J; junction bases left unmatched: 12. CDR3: CSATTDRGAPKETQYF. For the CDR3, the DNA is TGCAGTGCTACCACGGACAGGGGAGCTCCAAAAGAGACCCAGTACTTC.

The CDR3 protein is CATSGGHEQFF. In DNA form, the CDR3 reads TGTGCCACCAGCGGGGGTCATGAGCAGTTCTTC. This chain connects TRBV12-3 or TRBV12-4 to TRBJ2-1; 8 bases line up with TRBD2. The ends lost 10 bases at V and 8 bases at J; junction bases unmatched: 4. The length of the CDR3 is 11 residues.

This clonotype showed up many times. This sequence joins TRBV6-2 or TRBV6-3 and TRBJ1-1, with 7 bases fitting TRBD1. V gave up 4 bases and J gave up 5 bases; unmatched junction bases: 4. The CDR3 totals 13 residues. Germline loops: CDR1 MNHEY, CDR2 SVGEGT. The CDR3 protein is CASSSRGWTEAFF. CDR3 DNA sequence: TGTGCCAGCAGTTCCAGGGGGTGGACTGAAGCTTTCTTT.

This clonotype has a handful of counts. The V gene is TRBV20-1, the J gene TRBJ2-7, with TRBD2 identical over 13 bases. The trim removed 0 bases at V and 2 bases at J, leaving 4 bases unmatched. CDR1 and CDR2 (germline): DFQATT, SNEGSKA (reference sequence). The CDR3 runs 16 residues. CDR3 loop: CSARDPGLAGPYEQYF. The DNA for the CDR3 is TGCAGTGCTAGAGATCCGGGACTAGCGGGACCCTACGAGCAGTACTTC.

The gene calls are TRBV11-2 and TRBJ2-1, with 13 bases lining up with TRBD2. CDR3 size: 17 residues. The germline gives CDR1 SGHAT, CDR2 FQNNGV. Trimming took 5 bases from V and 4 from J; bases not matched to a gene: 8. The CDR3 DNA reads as TGTGCCAGCAGCACTGGGACTAGCGGGATGAAATACAATGAGCAGTTCTTC. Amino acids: CASSTGTSGMKYNEQFF.

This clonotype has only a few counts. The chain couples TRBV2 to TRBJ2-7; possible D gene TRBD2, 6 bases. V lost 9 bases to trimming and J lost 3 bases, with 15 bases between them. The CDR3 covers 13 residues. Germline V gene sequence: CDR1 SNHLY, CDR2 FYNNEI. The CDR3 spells CASGPGLVYEQYF. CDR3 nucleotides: TGTGCCAGTGGTCCGGGACTTGTCTACGAGCAGTACTTC.

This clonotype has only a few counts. CDR3 region: CASSLWSSGRDTQYF. For the CDR3, the DNA is TGTGCCAGCAGTTTATGGTCTAGCGGGAGGGATACGCAGTATTTT. V is TRBV28 and J is TRBJ2-3; 11 bases agree with TRBD2. The CDR3 runs 15 residues. CDR1 is MDHEN, CDR2 SYDVKM, per germline. V lost 0 bases to trimming and J lost 6 bases; unmatched junction nucleotides: 2.

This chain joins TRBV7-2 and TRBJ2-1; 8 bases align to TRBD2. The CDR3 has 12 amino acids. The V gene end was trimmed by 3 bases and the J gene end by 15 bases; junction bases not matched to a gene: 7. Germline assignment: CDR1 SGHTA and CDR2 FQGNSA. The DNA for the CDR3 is TGTGCCAGCAGCTTTAATTTTGGACTAGCGTTCTTC. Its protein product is CASSFNFGLAFF.

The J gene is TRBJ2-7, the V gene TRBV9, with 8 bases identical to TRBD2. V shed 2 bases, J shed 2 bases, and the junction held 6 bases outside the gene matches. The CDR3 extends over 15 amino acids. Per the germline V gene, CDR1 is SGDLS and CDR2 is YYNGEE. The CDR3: CASSVLAGTAYEQYF. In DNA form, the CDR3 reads TGTGCCAGCAGCGTTCTAGCGGGCACAGCCTACGAGCAGTACTTC.

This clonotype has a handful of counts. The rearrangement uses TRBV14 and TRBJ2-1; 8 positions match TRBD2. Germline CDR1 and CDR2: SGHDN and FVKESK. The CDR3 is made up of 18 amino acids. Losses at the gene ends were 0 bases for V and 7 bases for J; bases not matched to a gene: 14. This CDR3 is CASSQEGFGTRNWNEQFF. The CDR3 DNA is TGTGCCAGCAGCCAAGAAGGGTTCGGGACTAGAAATTGGAATGAGCAGTTCTTC.